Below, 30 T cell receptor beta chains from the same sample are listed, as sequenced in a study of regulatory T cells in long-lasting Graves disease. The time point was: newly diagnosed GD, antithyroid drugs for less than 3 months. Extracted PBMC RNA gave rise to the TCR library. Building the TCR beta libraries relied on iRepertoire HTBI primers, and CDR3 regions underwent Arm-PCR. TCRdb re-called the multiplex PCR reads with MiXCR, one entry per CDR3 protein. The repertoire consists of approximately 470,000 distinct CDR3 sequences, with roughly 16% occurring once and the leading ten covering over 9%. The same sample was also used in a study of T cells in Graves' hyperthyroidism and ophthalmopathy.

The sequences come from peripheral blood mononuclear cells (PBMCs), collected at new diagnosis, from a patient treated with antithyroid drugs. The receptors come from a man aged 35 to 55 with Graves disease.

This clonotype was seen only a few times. CDR3 nucleotide sequence: TGTGCCAGCAGCTTAGCGCGGACGCCTGGGGGTGAGCAGTTCTTC. This gives the protein CASSLARTPGGEQFF. The chain joins TRBV7-9 to TRBJ2-1; the D gene could be TRBD1 or TRBD2 (5 bases each). Looked up from germline, CDR1 is SEHNR and CDR2 is FQNEAQ (reference sequence). V was pared by 0 bases and J by 9 bases, with 15 bases between. This CDR3 is built from 15 residues.

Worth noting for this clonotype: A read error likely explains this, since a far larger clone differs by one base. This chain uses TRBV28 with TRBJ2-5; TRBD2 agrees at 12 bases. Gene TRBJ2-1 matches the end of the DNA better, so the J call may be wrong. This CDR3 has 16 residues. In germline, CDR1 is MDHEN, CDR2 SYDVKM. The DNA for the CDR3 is TGTGCCAGCAGTCCCCCACTAGCGGGAGGAAGGAGTGAGCAGTTCTTC. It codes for CASSPPLAGGRSEQFF.

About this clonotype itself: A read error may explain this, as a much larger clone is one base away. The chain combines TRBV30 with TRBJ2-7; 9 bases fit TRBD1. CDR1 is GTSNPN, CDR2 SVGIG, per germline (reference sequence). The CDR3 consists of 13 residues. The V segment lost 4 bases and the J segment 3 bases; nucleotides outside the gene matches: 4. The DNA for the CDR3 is TGTGCCTGGAATCCGGGACAGGGCTACGAGCAGTACTTC. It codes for CAWNPGQGYEQYF.

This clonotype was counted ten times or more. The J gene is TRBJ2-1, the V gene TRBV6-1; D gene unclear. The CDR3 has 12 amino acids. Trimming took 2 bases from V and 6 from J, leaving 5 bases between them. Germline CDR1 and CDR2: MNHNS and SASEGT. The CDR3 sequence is CASSEWSNEQFF. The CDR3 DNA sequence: TGTGCCAGCAGTGAATGGAGCAATGAGCAGTTCTTC.

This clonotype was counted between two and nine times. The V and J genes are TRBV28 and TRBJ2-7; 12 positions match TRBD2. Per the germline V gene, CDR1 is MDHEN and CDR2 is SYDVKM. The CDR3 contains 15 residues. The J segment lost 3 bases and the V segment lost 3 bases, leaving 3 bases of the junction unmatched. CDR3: CASSFVTSGSYEQYF. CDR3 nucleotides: TGTGCCAGCAGTTTCGTGACTAGCGGGAGCTACGAGCAGTACTTC.

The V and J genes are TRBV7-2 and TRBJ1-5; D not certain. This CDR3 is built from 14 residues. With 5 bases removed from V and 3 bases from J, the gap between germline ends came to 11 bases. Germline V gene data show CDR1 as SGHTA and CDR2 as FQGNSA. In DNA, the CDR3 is TGTGCCAGCAGCCAAGTGGACTCCAATCAGCCCCAGCATTTT. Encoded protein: CASSQVDSNQPQHF.

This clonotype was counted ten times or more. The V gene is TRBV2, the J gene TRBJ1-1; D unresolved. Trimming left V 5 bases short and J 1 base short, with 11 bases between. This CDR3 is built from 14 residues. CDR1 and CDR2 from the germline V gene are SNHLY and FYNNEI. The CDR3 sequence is CASSYIFTNTEAFF. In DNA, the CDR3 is TGTGCCAGCAGTTACATATTTACGAACACTGAAGCTTTCTTT.

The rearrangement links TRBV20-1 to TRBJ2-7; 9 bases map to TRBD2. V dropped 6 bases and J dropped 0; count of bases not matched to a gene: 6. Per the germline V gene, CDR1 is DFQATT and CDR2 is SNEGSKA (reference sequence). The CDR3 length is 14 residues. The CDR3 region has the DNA TGCAGTGCCAGACTAGCGGTTAACTCCTACGAGCAGTACTTC. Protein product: CSARLAVNSYEQYF.

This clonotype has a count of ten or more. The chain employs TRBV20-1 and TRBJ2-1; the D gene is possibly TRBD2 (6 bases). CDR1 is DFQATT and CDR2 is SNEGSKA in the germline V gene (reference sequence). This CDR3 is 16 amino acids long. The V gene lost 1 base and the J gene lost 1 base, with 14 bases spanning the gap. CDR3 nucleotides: TGCAGTGCTAGAGTTAGGTCGGGAGAATCCTACAATGAGCAGTTCTTC. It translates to CSARVRSGESYNEQFF.

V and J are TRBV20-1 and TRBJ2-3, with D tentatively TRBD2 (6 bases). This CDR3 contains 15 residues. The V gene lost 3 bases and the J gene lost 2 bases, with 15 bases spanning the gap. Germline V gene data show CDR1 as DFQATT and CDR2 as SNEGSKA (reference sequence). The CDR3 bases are TGCAGTGCTAGGGACTTAGCGGTAGACACAGATACGCAGTATTTT. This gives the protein CSARDLAVDTDTQYF.

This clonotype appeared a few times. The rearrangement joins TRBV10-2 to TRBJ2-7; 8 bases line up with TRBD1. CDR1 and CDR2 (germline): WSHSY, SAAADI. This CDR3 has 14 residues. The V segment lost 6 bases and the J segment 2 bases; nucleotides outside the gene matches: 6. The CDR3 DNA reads TGCGCCAGCAGCCAGACAGGGGTGGCCTACGAGCAGTACTTC. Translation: CASSQTGVAYEQYF.

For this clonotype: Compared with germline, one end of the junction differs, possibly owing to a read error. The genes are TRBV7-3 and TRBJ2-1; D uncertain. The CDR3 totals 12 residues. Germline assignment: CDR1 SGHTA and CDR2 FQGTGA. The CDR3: CASSQVFTTQFF. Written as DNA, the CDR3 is TGCGCCAGCAGCCAAGTATTTACTACGCAGTTCTTC.

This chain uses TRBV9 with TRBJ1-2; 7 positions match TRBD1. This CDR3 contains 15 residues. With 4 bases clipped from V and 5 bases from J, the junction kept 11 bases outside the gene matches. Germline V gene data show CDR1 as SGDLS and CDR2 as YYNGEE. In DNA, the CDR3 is TGTGCCAGCAGCTCCACCCGACAGGGCTCGTATGGCTACACCTTC. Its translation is CASSSTRQGSYGYTF.

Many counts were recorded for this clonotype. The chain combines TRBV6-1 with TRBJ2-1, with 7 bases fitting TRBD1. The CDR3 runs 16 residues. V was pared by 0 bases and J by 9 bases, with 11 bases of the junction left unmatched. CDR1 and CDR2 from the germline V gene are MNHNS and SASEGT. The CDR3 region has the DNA TGTGCCAGCAGTGAAGCGGCTTCGGACAGGACATTTGAGCAGTTCTTC. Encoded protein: CASSEAASDRTFEQFF.

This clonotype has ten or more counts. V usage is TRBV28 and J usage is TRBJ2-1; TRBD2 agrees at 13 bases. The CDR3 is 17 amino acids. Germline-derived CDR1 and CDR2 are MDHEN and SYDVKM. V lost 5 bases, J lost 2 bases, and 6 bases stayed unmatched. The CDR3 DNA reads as TGTGCCAGCAGTCTAGGACTAGCGGGAGCACCCTACAATGAGCAGTTCTTC. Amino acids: CASSLGLAGAPYNEQFF.

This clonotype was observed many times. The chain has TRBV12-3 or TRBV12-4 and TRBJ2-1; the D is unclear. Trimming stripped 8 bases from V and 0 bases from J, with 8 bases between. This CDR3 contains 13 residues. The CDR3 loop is CASGVSSYNEQFF. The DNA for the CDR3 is TGTGCCAGCGGGGTCAGCTCCTACAATGAGCAGTTCTTC.

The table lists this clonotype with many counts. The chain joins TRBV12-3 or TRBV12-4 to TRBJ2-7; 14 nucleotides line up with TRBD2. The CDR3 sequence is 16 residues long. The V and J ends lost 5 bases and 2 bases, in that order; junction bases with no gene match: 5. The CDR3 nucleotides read TGTGCCAGCAGTCCCGGGACTAGCGGGAGCCCCTACGAGCAGTACTTC. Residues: CASSPGTSGSPYEQYF.

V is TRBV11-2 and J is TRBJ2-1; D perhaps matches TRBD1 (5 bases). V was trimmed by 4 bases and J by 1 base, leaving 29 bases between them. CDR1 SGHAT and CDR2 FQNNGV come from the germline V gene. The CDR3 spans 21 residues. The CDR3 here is CASSSVVGQGWPHGSYNEQFF. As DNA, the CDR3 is TGTGCCAGCAGCTCAGTAGTGGGGCAGGGATGGCCTCATGGATCCTACAATGAGCAGTTCTTC. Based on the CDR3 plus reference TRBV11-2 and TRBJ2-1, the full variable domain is EAGVAQSPRYKIIEKRQSVAFWCNPISGHATLYWYQQILGQGPKLLIQFQNNGVVDDSQLPKDRFSAERLKGVDSTLKIQPAKLEDSAVYLCASSSVVGQGWPHGSYNEQFFGPGTRLTVL.

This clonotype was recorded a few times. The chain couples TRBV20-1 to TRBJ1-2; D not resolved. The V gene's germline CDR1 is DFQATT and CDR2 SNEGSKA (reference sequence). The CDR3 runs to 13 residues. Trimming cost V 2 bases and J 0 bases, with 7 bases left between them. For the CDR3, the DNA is TGCAGTGCTAGAATGGGTACTAACTATGGCTACACCTTC. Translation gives CSARMGTNYGYTF.

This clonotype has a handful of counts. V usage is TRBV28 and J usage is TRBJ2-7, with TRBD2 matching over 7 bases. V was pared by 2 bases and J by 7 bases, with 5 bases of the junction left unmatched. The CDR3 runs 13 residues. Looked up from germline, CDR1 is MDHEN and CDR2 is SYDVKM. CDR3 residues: CASSLVSSGEQYF. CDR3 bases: TGTGCCAGCAGTTTAGTCTCTAGCGGAGAGCAGTACTTC. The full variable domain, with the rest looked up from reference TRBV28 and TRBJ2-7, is DVKVTQSSRYLVKRTGEKVFLECVQDMDHENMFWYRQDPGLGLRLIYFSYDVKMKEKGDIPEGYSVSREKKERFSLILESASTNQTSMYLCASSLVSSGEQYFGPGTRLTVT.

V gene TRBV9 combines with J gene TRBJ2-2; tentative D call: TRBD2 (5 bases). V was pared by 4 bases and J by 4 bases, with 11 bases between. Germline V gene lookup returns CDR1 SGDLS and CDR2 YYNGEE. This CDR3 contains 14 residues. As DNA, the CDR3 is TGTGCCAGCAGCCAGAGCGGCAGCACCGGGGAGCTGTTTTTT. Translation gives CASSQSGSTGELFF. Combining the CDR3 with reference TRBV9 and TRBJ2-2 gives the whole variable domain DSGVTQTPKHLITATGQRVTLRCSPRSGDLSVYWYQQSLDQGLQFLIQYYNGEERAKGNILERFSAQQFPDLHSELNLSSLELGDSALYFCASSQSGSTGELFFGEGSRLTVL.

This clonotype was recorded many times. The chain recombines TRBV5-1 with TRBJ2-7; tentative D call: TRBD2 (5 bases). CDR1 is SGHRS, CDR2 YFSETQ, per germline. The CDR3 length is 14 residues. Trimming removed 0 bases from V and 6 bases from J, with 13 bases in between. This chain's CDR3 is CASSLGLLSSEQYF. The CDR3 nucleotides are TGCGCCAGCAGCTTGGGACTACTATCGAGCGAGCAGTACTTC.

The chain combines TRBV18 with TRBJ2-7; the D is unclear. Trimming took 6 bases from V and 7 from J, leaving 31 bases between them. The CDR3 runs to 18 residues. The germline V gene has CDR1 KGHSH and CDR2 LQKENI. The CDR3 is CASSTRSSSGDGVGEQYF. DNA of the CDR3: TGTGCCAGCTCGACCCGTTCTTCCTCGGGTGACGGTGTTGGAGAGCAGTACTTC.

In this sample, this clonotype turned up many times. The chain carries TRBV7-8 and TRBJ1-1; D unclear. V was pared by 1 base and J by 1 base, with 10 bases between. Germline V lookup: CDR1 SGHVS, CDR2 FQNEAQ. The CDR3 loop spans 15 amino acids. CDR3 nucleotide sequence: TGTGCCAGCAGCTTAGGTGCACGAGGGAACACTGAAGCTTTCTTT. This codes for CASSLGARGNTEAFF.

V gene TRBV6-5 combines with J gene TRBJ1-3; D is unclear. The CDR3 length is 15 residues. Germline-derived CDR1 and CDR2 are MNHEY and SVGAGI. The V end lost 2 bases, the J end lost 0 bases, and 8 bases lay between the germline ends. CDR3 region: CASSYRPFSGNTIYF. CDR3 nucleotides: TGTGCCAGCAGTTACCGGCCCTTCTCTGGAAACACCATATATTTT.

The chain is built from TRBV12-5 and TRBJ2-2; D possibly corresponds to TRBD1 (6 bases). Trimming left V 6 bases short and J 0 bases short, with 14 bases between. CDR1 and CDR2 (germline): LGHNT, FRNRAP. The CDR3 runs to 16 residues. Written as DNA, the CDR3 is TGTGCTAGTGGGCCTCCGGGACACTCGAACACCGGGGAGCTGTTTTTT. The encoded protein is CASGPPGHSNTGELFF.

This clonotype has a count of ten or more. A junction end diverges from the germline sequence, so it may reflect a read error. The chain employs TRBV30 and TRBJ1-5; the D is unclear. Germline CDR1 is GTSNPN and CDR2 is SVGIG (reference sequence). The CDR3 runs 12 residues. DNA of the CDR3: TGTGCCTGGGGCAGGATCAATCTGCCCCAGCATTTT. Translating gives CAWGRINLPQHF.

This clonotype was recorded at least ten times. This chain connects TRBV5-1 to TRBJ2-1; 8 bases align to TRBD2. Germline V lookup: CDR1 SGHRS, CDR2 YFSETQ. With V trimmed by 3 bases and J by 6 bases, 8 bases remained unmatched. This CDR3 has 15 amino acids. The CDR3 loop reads CASSYTSGGVNEQFF. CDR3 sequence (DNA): TGCGCCAGCAGCTATACTAGCGGAGGGGTCAATGAGCAGTTCTTC. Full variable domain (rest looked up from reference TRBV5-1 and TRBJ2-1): KAGVTQTPRYLIKTRGQQVTLSCSPISGHRSVSWYQQTPGQGLQFLFEYFSETQRNKGNFPGRFSGRQFSNSRSEMNVSTLELGDSALYLCASSYTSGGVNEQFFGPGTRLTVL.

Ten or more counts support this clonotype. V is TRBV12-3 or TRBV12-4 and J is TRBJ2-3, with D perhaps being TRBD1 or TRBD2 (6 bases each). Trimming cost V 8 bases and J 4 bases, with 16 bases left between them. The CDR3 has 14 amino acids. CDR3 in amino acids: CASSEGRGPDTQYF. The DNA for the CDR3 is TGTGCCAGCTCGGAGGGTCGGGGGCCAGATACGCAGTATTTT.

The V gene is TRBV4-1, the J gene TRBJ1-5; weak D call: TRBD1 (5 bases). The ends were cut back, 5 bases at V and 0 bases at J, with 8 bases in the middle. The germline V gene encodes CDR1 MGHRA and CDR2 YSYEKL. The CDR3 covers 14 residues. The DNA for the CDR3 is TGCGCCAGCAGCGGGGACTATAGCAATCAGCCCCAGCATTTT. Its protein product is CASSGDYSNQPQHF.